The T cell receptor beta chain under discussion was sequenced for a study of PD-L1 blockade in urothelial cancer. Turning to the study itself: Males with bladder-origin urothelial cancer constituted about nine tenths of the roughly 29 patients.

The germline gives CDR1 LNHDA, CDR2 SQIVND (reference sequence). J lost 8 bases, V lost 5 bases, and 11 bases had no gene match. This CDR3 has 16 amino acids. The protocol was immunoSEQ multiplex PCR, while the TCRdb copy is restricted to in-frame clones and leaves out a portion. The table records about 52,000 clones, around 82% of them present only once. Here the sequenced sample was PBMCs, taken around atezolizumab (anti-PD-L1) treatment. The gene calls are TRBV19 and TRBJ2-1; 11 nucleotides align to TRBD2. The sequence derives from a man between 40 and 49 years old with urothelial cancer. CDR3: CASSARTSGRAHEQFF. The DNA for the CDR3 is TGTGCCAGTAGTGCCCGAACTAGCGGGAGAGCTCATGAGCAGTTCTTC.